Listed here is a single TCR beta chain. Its antigen is not identified. The data belong to a study of T cell responses to AZD1222 COVID-19 vaccine. Germline V gives CDR1 LGHDT, CDR2 YNNKEL (reference sequence). CDR3 length: 14 amino acids. V gave up 4 bases and J gave up 6 bases, with 13 bases separating them. Profiling relied on immunoSEQ multiplex PCR, and the TCRdb table lists in-frame clones only, not all of them. This table holds around 78,000 clones, around 90% found once. Regarding the study as a whole: Repertoires were obtained only post-peak T cell response. When two AZD1222 doses had been given, Spike-specific TCR breadth and depth rose.

The receptor was derived from an adult who received the AZD1222 COVID-19 vaccine. Sequencing was performed on peripheral blood, taken 28 days after the second AZD1222 dose. The chain employs TRBV3-1 (or the pseudogene TRBV3-2) and TRBJ1-5; weak D call: TRBD1 (5 bases). This chain's CDR3 is CASSRSDSRQPQHF. The CDR3, as DNA: TGTGCCAGCAGCCGAAGTGACAGCCGTCAGCCCCAGCATTTT.